The T cell receptor (beta chain) under discussion was sequenced for a study of cytomegalovirus exposure and HLA in healthy donors. The CDR3 spans 12 residues. V shed 7 bases and J 4 bases; nucleotides not matched to a gene: 4. Germline CDR1 SGHRS, CDR2 YFSETQ. PCR was performed using 60 Vbeta and 13 Jbeta primers. Method: immunoSEQ multiplex PCR; TCRdb's copy keeps in-frame clones and lacks some. The sample holds 95,000 to 150,000 clones, about 73% seen once. J is TRBJ2-7 and V is TRBV5-1; 8 bases are shared with TRBD1. The receptor's source is a woman aged 35 to 49 in good health and CMV-seronegative. The source material was PBMCs. DNA of the CDR3: TGCGCCAGCGGGGACAGGAGTTACGAGCAGTACTTC. Amino acids: CASGDRSYEQYF.